Each of the 7 T cell receptor beta chains below was sequenced from the same sample in a study of T-cell reconstitution after alpha-beta-depleted transplantation in children. The TCRbeta library was prepared with unique molecular identifiers. TCRdb analysed the PCR reads with MiXCR anew, one entry per CDR3 protein. The data hold about 640,000 distinct CDR3 sequences, with roughly 15% observed a single time. The sequencing used PBMCs from the stem cell graft donor, collected from the stem cell graft. Source of these receptors: a human donor who donated a stem cell graft to a child with acute myeloid leukemia.

The chain employs TRBV12-3 or TRBV12-4 and TRBJ1-1, with 8 bases lining up with TRBD1. The CDR3 is made up of 13 amino acids. The V segment lost 5 bases and the J segment 7 bases; nucleotides outside the gene matches: 6. The CDR3: CASSPQGALEAFF. The CDR3 nucleotides read TGTGCCAGCAGTCCTCAGGGGGCCCTTGAAGCTTTCTTT.

Ten or more counts support this clonotype. The chain has TRBV6-4 and TRBJ2-1; the D call may be TRBD1 or TRBD2 (5 bases each). Germline V gives CDR1 MRHNA, CDR2 SNTAGT. This CDR3 comprises 15 residues. V lost 2 bases to trimming and J lost 0 bases, with 8 bases between them. CDR3 amino acids: CASSDGGSSYNEQFF. CDR3 bases: TGTGCCAGCAGTGACGGGGGAAGCTCCTACAATGAGCAGTTCTTC.

This clonotype appeared a few times. The rearrangement joins TRBV30 to TRBJ2-3; the D gene is possibly TRBD1 (6 bases). Germline assignment: CDR1 GTSNPN and CDR2 SVGIG (reference sequence). This CDR3 is 13 amino acids long. The V and J ends lost 0 bases and 3 bases respectively, with 7 bases between them. The CDR3 region is CAWSVGQTDTQYF. As DNA, the CDR3 is TGTGCCTGGAGTGTAGGACAGACAGATACGCAGTATTTT.

The chain employs TRBV20-1 and TRBJ1-6; D is uncertain. The CDR3 contains 14 residues. CDR1 and CDR2 from the germline V gene are DFQATT and SNEGSKA (reference sequence). With 4 bases removed from V and 8 bases from J, the gap between germline ends came to 15 bases. The CDR3 coding sequence is TGCAGTGCTACTGGAGCCTTGTATGATTCACCCCTCCACTTT. It yields the protein CSATGALYDSPLHF.

This clonotype has more than one count but fewer than ten. The CDR3: CSARDDGVAEDYGYTF. The DNA for the CDR3 is TGCAGTGCTAGAGATGACGGGGTCGCGGAGGACTATGGCTACACCTTC. The chain is built from TRBV20-1 and TRBJ1-2; no clear D. V was shortened by 0 bases and J by 3 bases, with 17 bases between the two germline ends. CDR1 and CDR2 from the germline V gene are DFQATT and SNEGSKA (reference sequence). The CDR3 is made up of 16 amino acids.

The chain has TRBV29-1 and TRBJ2-5, with D perhaps being TRBD1 or TRBD2 (5 bases each). The V and J ends lost 4 bases and 4 bases respectively, with 16 bases between them. Looked up from germline, CDR1 is SQVTM and CDR2 is ANQGSEA. The length of the CDR3 is 14 residues. The CDR3 nucleotides are TGCAGCGTTGGTCACGGGGCTAACGGAGAGACCCAGTACTTC. Its translation is CSVGHGANGETQYF.

The chain recombines TRBV18 with TRBJ2-1; TRBD1 matches at 9 bases. The CDR3 sequence is 15 residues long. Germline-derived CDR1 and CDR2 are KGHSH and LQKENI. With V trimmed by 6 bases and J by 8 bases, 11 bases remained unmatched. The CDR3 loop is CASSWTGDFFDEQFF. CDR3 nucleotides: TGTGCCAGCTCCTGGACAGGGGATTTTTTCGATGAGCAGTTCTTC.